Listed below are T cell receptor beta chains from one sample, sequenced in a study of CD8 T cells in ankylosing spondylitis. TCRdb used MiXCR to reprocess the 5' RACE reads, holding one entry per CDR3 protein. This repertoire shows 450,000 to 550,000 distinct CDR3 sequences, 5.3% found once; its top ten account for under 4.5%. Sequences were obtained from blood, either unsorted or a sorted T cell fraction (not recorded which). Receptor source: a male donor with ankylosing spondylitis. CDR3s include the opening cysteine and the closing phenylalanine or tryptophan. The D gene is left open where the match is weak. Part of the rows lack a size; the others show once, few, many or a class for expanded clones.

CDR3 protein	CDR3 DNA	V gene	J gene	clone size	D gene
CASSLYPREYIQYF	TGTGCCAGCAGTTTATATCCCCGGGAGTACATTCAGTACTTC	TRBV28	TRBJ2-4	many	NA
CASSYSKSSYNEQFF	TGTGCCAGCAGCTACAGCAAGAGCTCCTACAATGAGCAGTTCTTC	TRBV27	TRBJ2-1	many	NA
CASSQDSGLGYNEQFF	TGTGCCAGCAGTCAGGATTCGGGACTAGGCTACAATGAGCAGTTCTTC	TRBV28	TRBJ2-1	many	TRBD2
CASSLIRNYNEQFF	TGTGCCAGCAGCTTGATACGGAACTACAATGAGCAGTTCTTC	TRBV5-6	TRBJ2-1	many	NA
CASSFFIGVAPNTEAFF	TGCGCCAGCAGCTTCTTCATCGGGGTCGCTCCGAACACTGAAGCTTTCTTT	TRBV5-1	TRBJ1-1	many	NA
CASSPETSGTNEQFF	TGCGCCAGCAGCCCGGAGACTAGCGGGACCAATGAGCAGTTCTTC	TRBV5-1	TRBJ2-1	many	TRBD2
CASSFNLGNTIYF	TGTGCCAGCAGTTTCAATCTGGGCAACACCATATATTTT	TRBV28	TRBJ1-3	many	NA
CASSFLGDDEKLFF	TGCGCCAGCAGCTTCCTAGGGGACGATGAAAAACTGTTTTTT	TRBV5-1	TRBJ1-4	many	NA
CSVELHGTSGNYEQYF	TGCAGCGTTGAACTACATGGGACTAGCGGGAACTACGAGCAGTACTTC	TRBV29-1	TRBJ2-7	NA	TRBD2
CASSPRGSTYNEQFF	TGTGCCAGCAGCCCCCGGGGGAGCACCTACAATGAGCAGTTCTTC	TRBV7-9	TRBJ2-1	many	NA
CASSPVGRRHEQYF	TGTGCCAGCAGCCCCGTCGGGAGACGGCACGAGCAGTACTTC	TRBV7-2	TRBJ2-7	few	NA
CASTPGVNQPQHF	TGTGCCAGTACCCCAGGCGTAAATCAGCCCCAGCATTTT	TRBV19	TRBJ1-5	many	NA
CASSPSGLLFF	TGTGCCAGCAGTCCGTCAGGCTTACTGTTTTTT	TRBV6-6	TRBJ1-4	many	NA
CASSQVGGSGWTEAFF	TGTGCCAGCAGCCAAGTGGGTGGGTCGGGGTGGACTGAAGCTTTCTTT	TRBV3-1	TRBJ1-1	many	NA
CAISESRDTQYF	TGTGCCATCAGTGAGTCGAGAGATACGCAGTATTTT	TRBV10-3	TRBJ2-3	many	NA
CASSRNPGAQYF	TGTGCCAGCAGTCGTAACCCTGGGGCCCAGTACTTC	TRBV28	TRBJ2-5	many	NA
CAISLRRVYSYEQYF	TGTGCCATCAGTCTTCGGCGGGTGTACTCCTACGAGCAGTACTTC	TRBV10-3	TRBJ2-7	many	NA
CASRRTSGGPQYF	TGTGCCAGCCGCCGGACTAGCGGGGGCCCCCAGTACTTC	TRBV12-3/TRBV12-4	TRBJ2-5	many	TRBD2
CASSLVDRNTEAFF	TGCGCCAGCAGCTTGGTAGACAGGAACACTGAAGCTTTCTTT	TRBV5-1	TRBJ1-1	many	NA
CASSQELVRTEAQYF	TGCGCCAGCAGCCAAGAGTTGGTCAGGACGGAGGCCCAGTACTTC	TRBV4-3	TRBJ2-5	many	NA
CASSTDLGNEQYF	TGTGCCAGCTCAACCGACTTGGGCAACGAGCAGTACTTC	TRBV18	TRBJ2-7	many	NA
CASSRLGTGGDTYEQYF	TGCGCCAGCAGCCGTCTAGGGACAGGGGGTGATACCTACGAGCAGTACTTC	TRBV4-3	TRBJ2-7	many	TRBD1
CASSFKREVNREAFF	TGTGCCAGCAGTTTTAAGAGGGAGGTAAACAGAGAAGCTTTCTTT	TRBV12-3/TRBV12-4	TRBJ1-1	many	NA
CSAIQGGETQYF	TGCAGTGCTATACAAGGGGGTGAGACCCAGTACTTC	TRBV20-1	TRBJ2-5	many	NA
CASSEQGNSYEQYF	TGCGCCAGCAGCGAACAGGGGAACTCCTACGAGCAGTACTTC	TRBV5-1	TRBJ2-7	many	TRBD1
CASSLWQGNQPQHF	TGTGCCAGCAGTTTATGGCAGGGGAATCAGCCCCAGCATTTT	TRBV28	TRBJ1-5	many	NA
CASSRAGLGSYNEQFF	TGTGCCAGCAGTCGCGCCGGACTAGGCTCCTACAATGAGCAGTTCTTC	TRBV27	TRBJ2-1	NA	TRBD2
CASSLVGGTRFHEQYF	TGTGCCAGCAGTTTGGTAGGCGGGACTAGGTTCCACGAGCAGTACTTC	TRBV27	TRBJ2-7	many	TRBD2